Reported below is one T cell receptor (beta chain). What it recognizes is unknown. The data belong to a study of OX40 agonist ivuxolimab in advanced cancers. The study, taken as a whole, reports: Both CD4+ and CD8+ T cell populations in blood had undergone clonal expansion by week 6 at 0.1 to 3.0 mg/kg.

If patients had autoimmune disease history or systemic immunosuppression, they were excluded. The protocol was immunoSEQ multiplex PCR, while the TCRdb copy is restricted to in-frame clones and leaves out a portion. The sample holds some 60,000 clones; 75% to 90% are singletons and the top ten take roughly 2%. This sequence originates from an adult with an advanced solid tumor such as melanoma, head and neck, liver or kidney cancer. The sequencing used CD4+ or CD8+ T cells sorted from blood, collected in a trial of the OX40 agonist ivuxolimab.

CDR3 protein: CASRVDRDRLNGYTF. In nucleotides, the CDR3 is TGTGCCAGCAGGGTGGACCGGGACAGGTTGAATGGCTACACCTTC. The chain combines TRBV6-1 with TRBJ1-2; 8 nucleotides agree with TRBD1. The V and J ends lost 6 bases and 6 bases, in that order; junction bases with no gene match: 12. Germline V gene data show CDR1 as MNHNS and CDR2 as SASEGT. The CDR3 is 15 residues long.